These 10 T cell receptor beta chains were sequenced from one sample in a study of T-cell reconstitution after alpha-beta-depleted transplantation in children. Preparation of the TCRbeta library was carried out with unique molecular identifiers. From the PCR reads, TCRdb called clonotypes with MiXCR, one entry per CDR3 protein. The table includes hundreds of thousands of distinct CDR3 sequences, roughly 15% detected once. Here the sequenced sample was PBMCs, mostly from graft donor cells, taken 360 days after TCRalphabeta/CD19-depleted stem cell transplant. The receptors here all came from a boy less than two years old who had a stem cell transplant for Wiskott-Aldrich syndrome, so the T cells may come from the graft donor.

The V gene is TRBV6-2 or TRBV6-3, the J gene TRBJ2-7; TRBD1 agrees at 9 bases. CDR3 length: 20 residues. In germline, CDR1 is MNHEY, CDR2 SVGEGT. The V and J ends lost 6 bases and 3 bases, in that order; junction bases with no gene match: 24. The CDR3 bases are TGTGCCAGCAGAGGACAGGGGAACAGAAGGGAGGCGGTCATTTTCTACGAGCAGTACTTC. Translated, it gives CASRGQGNRREAVIFYEQYF.

The chain combines TRBV5-6 with TRBJ2-1; 11 bases line up with TRBD2. Germline CDR1 and CDR2: SGHDT and YYEEEE. The V segment lost 2 bases and the J segment 4 bases; nucleotides outside the gene matches: 8. The CDR3 covers 17 residues. CDR3 coding DNA: TGTGCCAGCAGCTTTGGGTTTAGCGGGAGGGTTTACAATGAGCAGTTCTTC. Its protein product is CASSFGFSGRVYNEQFF.

This clonotype appeared a few times. The V gene is TRBV18, the J gene TRBJ2-2; D uncertain. The CDR3 consists of 16 residues. V was shortened by 2 bases and J by 0 bases, with 10 bases between the two germline ends. The germline V gene encodes CDR1 KGHSH and CDR2 LQKENI. The CDR3 DNA follows: TGTGCCAGCTCACCAATACCGTTCGCGAACACCGGGGAGCTGTTTTTT. Its translation: CASSPIPFANTGELFF.

The chain couples TRBV20-1 to TRBJ2-7; 7 nucleotides match TRBD1. This CDR3 contains 13 residues. The J segment lost 4 bases and the V segment lost 6 bases, leaving 9 bases of the junction unmatched. Germline V CDR1 and CDR2: DFQATT, SNEGSKA (reference sequence). The CDR3 bases are TGCAGTGCCCCGGGACAGTCCTTGTACGAGCAGTACTTC. It translates to CSAPGQSLYEQYF.

In its sample, this clonotype was seen a few times. This sequence joins TRBV7-2 and TRBJ2-3; 11 bases line up with TRBD2. From germline, CDR1 is SGHTA and CDR2 FQGNSA. CDR3 length: 15 amino acids. Germline trimming cut 4 bases from V and 6 bases from J; bases unmatched to any gene: 6. CDR3 sequence: CASSYSGRAGDTQYF. DNA of the CDR3: TGTGCCAGCAGCTATAGCGGGAGGGCCGGCGATACGCAGTATTTT.

This clonotype occurred many times. The chain links TRBV5-1 to TRBJ2-7, with D possibly called TRBD1 or TRBD2 (6 bases each). The V and J ends lost 1 base and 3 bases respectively, with 14 bases between them. Germline V gene data show CDR1 as SGHRS and CDR2 as YFSETQ. This CDR3 has 15 residues. CDR3 amino acids: CASSLYKGGVYEQYF. The CDR3 bases are TGCGCCAGCAGCTTGTACAAGGGGGGCGTCTACGAGCAGTACTTC.

A few counts support this clonotype. CDR3 amino acids: CASKLAGGPTGELFF. CDR3 DNA: TGTGCCAGCAAACTAGCGGGGGGGCCAACCGGGGAGCTGTTTTTT. V and J are TRBV2 and TRBJ2-2; 13 nucleotides line up with TRBD2. With 7 bases clipped from V and 5 bases from J, the junction kept 4 bases outside the gene matches. This CDR3 has 15 residues. Germline CDR1 is SNHLY and CDR2 is FYNNEI.

The genes are TRBV12-3 or TRBV12-4 and TRBJ2-4; D is undetermined. This CDR3 spans 16 amino acids. With 2 bases removed from V and 0 bases from J, the gap between germline ends came to 11 bases. CDR3 bases: TGTGCCAGCAGTTTAAGGGCCTCCCCAGCCAAAAACATTCAGTACTTC. It codes for CASSLRASPAKNIQYF.

This clonotype came up a few times. This chain joins TRBV24-1 and TRBJ2-3; 12 positions agree with TRBD2. Germline-derived CDR1 and CDR2 are KGHDR and SFDVKD. CDR3 length equals 17 residues. V was pared by 4 bases and J by 2 bases, with 6 bases of the junction left unmatched. The CDR3 coding sequence is TGTGCCACCAGTGAGACACTAGCGGGAGGACTCACAGATACGCAGTATTTT. This sequence encodes CATSETLAGGLTDTQYF.

DNA for the CDR3: TGTGCCAGCAGGGGCCGGGACAGGGTTCTCCCTGAAGCTTTCTTT. Protein: CASRGRDRVLPEAFF. The chain recombines TRBV12-3 or TRBV12-4 with TRBJ1-1; 9 bases fit TRBD1. The CDR3 sequence is 15 residues long. Trimming took 6 bases from V and 6 from J; bases not matched to a gene: 11.